This TCR beta chain was observed in a study of T cell changes during pregnancy in multiple sclerosis. Sequenced by immunoSEQ multiplex PCR; TCRdb stores in-frame clones only, minus some. The data contain more than 90,000 clones, 92% of them singletons. The origin of this receptor is a female donor with multiple sclerosis, enrolled in a pregnancy study. Specimen: peripheral blood, collected after pregnancy.

CDR3 in amino acids: CASSAGANYEQYF. CDR3 DNA sequence: TGTGCCAGCTCGGCGGGGGCTAACTACGAGCAGTACTTC. The J gene is TRBJ2-7, the V gene TRBV18, with D maybe TRBD2 (7 bases). Germline CDR1 and CDR2: KGHSH and LQKENI. Trimming removed 6 bases at V and 3 bases at J, with 12 bases between. The CDR3 contains 13 residues. Supplemented by reference TRBV18 and TRBJ2-7, the full variable domain reads NAGVMQNPRHLVRRRGQEARLRCSPMKGHSHVYWYRQLPEEGLKFMVYLQKENIIDESGMPKERFSAEFPKEGPSILRIQQVVRGDSAAYFCASSAGANYEQYFGPGTRLTVT.